Sequencing of this T cell receptor beta chain was carried out in a study of shared clonotypes between healthy human individuals. Findings and caveats of the study: When compared with the clonotypes that were shared by all four sorted-subset donors, the non-shared clonotypes turned out to have lower generation probabilities.

This clone came up once. Its antigen is undetermined. The CDR3 loop spans 13 amino acids. Germline values: CDR1 KGHSH, CDR2 LQKENI. The V and J ends lost 3 bases and 6 bases respectively, with 11 bases between them. TCRdb's table, derived via immunoSEQ multiplex PCR, lists solely in-frame clones and lacks some. Altogether some 2,400,000 clones are present, more than 90% being singletons, with the ten largest covering approximately 0.13%. The source of this sequence is a man between 18 and 29 years old in good health. Sequencing was performed on naive CD4+ T cells sorted from blood. Subset noted: CD45RA+ positively selected. V is TRBV18 and J is TRBJ1-2; D call uncertain. The CDR3 sequence is CASSPPGIDGYTF. The CDR3 DNA follows: TGTGCCAGCTCACCCCCGGGCATTGATGGCTACACCTTC.